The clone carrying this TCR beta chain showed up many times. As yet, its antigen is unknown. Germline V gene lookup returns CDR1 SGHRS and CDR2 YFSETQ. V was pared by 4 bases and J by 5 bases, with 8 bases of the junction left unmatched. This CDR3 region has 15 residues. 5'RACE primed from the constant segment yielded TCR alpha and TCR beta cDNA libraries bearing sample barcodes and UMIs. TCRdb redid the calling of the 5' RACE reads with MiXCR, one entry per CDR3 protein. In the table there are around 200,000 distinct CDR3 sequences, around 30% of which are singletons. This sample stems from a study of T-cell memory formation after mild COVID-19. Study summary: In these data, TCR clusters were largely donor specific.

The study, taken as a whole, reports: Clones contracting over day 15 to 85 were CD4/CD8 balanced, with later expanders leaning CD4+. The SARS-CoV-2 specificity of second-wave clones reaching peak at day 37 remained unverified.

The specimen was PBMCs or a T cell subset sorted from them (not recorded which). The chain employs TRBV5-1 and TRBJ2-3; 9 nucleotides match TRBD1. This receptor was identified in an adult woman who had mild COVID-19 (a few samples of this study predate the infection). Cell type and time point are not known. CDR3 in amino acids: CASSDGTGQGDTQYF. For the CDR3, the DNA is TGCGCCAGCAGCGACGGGACAGGGCAGGGAGATACGCAGTATTTT.